These 24 T cell receptor beta chains came from one sample sequenced in a study of T cells after yellow fever vaccination. TCRdb ran MiXCR on the 5' RACE reads and lists one entry per CDR3 protein. Here the sample spans 600,000 to 750,000 distinct CDR3 sequences, 9% to 15% being singletons. The sample here was PBMCs, taken on the day of the yellow fever booster vaccination. The receptor source for this set is a man younger than 40 who received the YFV17D yellow fever vaccine.

The CDR3 sequence is CASSTDRSRDEQFF. The CDR3 DNA is TGTGCCAGTAGTACTGACAGGTCTAGGGATGAGCAGTTCTTC. V is TRBV19 and J is TRBJ2-1, with a possible D match to TRBD1 (6 bases). The V gene's germline CDR1 is LNHDA and CDR2 SQIVND (reference sequence). There are 14 residues in the CDR3. Trimming removed 4 bases from V and 8 bases from J, with 15 bases in between.

This clonotype has a handful of counts. CDR3 residues: CSVSPGADTQYF. The CDR3 nucleotides are TGCAGCGTTTCCCCGGGAGCCGATACGCAGTATTTT. The genes are TRBV29-1 and TRBJ2-3; possible D gene TRBD2, 6 bases. The V gene's germline CDR1 is SQVTM and CDR2 ANQGSEA. V was clipped by 5 bases and J by 6 bases, with 12 bases between them. The CDR3 consists of 12 residues.

This clonotype showed up many times. V is TRBV20-1 and J is TRBJ2-3, with D perhaps TRBD2 (5 bases). Trimming cost V 4 bases and J 2 bases, with 13 bases left between them. CDR1 is DFQATT, CDR2 SNEGSKA, per germline (reference sequence). The CDR3 spans 14 residues. The CDR3 sequence: CSAMDPGVTDTQYF. Here the CDR3 DNA reads TGCAGTGCTATGGACCCCGGGGTCACAGATACGCAGTATTTT.

The chain uses TRBV7-2 and TRBJ2-3; D ambiguous. The V end lost 2 bases, the J end lost 2 bases, and 8 bases lay between the germline ends. The CDR3 covers 14 residues. CDR1 is SGHTA and CDR2 is FQGNSA in the germline V gene. The DNA for the CDR3 is TGTGCCAGCAGCTTATCCGGTAACACAGATACGCAGTATTTT. It specifies CASSLSGNTDTQYF.

The genes are TRBV25-1 and TRBJ2-3, with 7 bases identical to TRBD2. The CDR3 is 15 residues long. Germline-derived CDR1 and CDR2 are MGHDK and SYGVNS. The V and J ends lost 2 bases and 4 bases, in that order; junction bases with no gene match: 6. The CDR3 nucleotides are TGTGCCAGCAGTGAAAGCCTAGGGAGGGCAGATACGCAGTATTTT. Protein product: CASSESLGRADTQYF.

This clonotype has more than one count but fewer than ten. The rearrangement links TRBV3-1 to TRBJ1-2; no clear D. Between the trimmed V and J ends, which lost 0 bases and 8 bases, there was a span of 7 bases. Germline values: CDR1 LGHDT, CDR2 YNNKEL (reference sequence). The CDR3 is 12 residues long. As DNA, the CDR3 is TGTGCCAGCAGCCAAGATCCCGGCGGCTACACCTTC. It specifies CASSQDPGGYTF.

In this sample, this clonotype turned up a few times. The rearrangement uses TRBV4-3 and TRBJ2-3; 12 nucleotides line up with TRBD1. V dropped 0 bases and J dropped 5; count of bases not matched to a gene: 9. This CDR3 comprises 18 residues. From germline, CDR1 is LGHNA and CDR2 YSLEER. The CDR3 DNA is TGCGCCAGCAGCCAAGACATTCCGGGACAGGGGGCAGAAGATACGCAGTATTTT. It translates to CASSQDIPGQGAEDTQYF.

V gene TRBV6-2 or TRBV6-3 combines with J gene TRBJ2-7, with TRBD1 identical over 9 bases. Trimming took 10 bases from V and 4 from J; bases not matched to a gene: 5. This CDR3 spans 12 amino acids. The germline V gene has CDR1 MNHEY and CDR2 SVGEGT. CDR3 sequence reads: CATGTGIYEQYF. CDR3 sequence (DNA): TGTGCCACCGGGACAGGGATTTACGAGCAGTACTTC.

The chain uses TRBV20-1 and TRBJ2-7; 9 nucleotides match TRBD2. Per the germline V gene, CDR1 is DFQATT and CDR2 is SNEGSKA (reference sequence). With 4 bases clipped from V and 4 bases from J, the junction kept 8 bases outside the gene matches. This CDR3 has 14 residues. Here the CDR3 DNA reads TGCAGTGCTACGACCGGGACTAGCTTTTACGAGCAGTACTTC. Its protein product is CSATTGTSFYEQYF.

This clonotype was counted only a few times. V usage is TRBV10-3 and J usage is TRBJ2-7, with TRBD2 matching over 8 bases. The germline V gene has CDR1 ENHRY and CDR2 SYGVKD. V gave up 4 bases and J gave up 5 bases; unmatched junction bases: 7. This CDR3 spans 14 amino acids. This chain's CDR3 is CAISASSGNHEQYF. The DNA of the CDR3 is TGTGCCATCAGTGCAAGTAGCGGGAACCACGAGCAGTACTTC.

This clonotype was detected many times. The J gene is TRBJ2-3, the V gene TRBV6-5; 9 nucleotides match TRBD2. This CDR3 has 16 residues. From germline, CDR1 is MNHEY and CDR2 SVGAGI. J gave up 6 bases and V 4 bases, and 11 bases lay outside the gene matches. CDR3 protein: CASSSPRAGGVDTQYF. The CDR3, as DNA: TGTGCCAGCAGTTCCCCGCGAGCGGGAGGAGTGGATACGCAGTATTTT.

The sample holds a few counts of this clonotype. V is TRBV25-1 and J is TRBJ2-7; 9 bases map to TRBD2. CDR3 length: 11 amino acids. Germline lookup yields CDR1 MGHDK and CDR2 SYGVNS. The CDR3 region is CASGSLDEQYF. CDR3 sequence (DNA): TGTGCTAGCGGGAGTTTGGACGAGCAGTACTTC.

This clonotype has just a few counts. CDR3 sequence: CASSSSGAQYF. The CDR3 DNA reads as TGCGCCAGCAGCTCTAGTGGGGCGCAGTATTTT. V and J are TRBV5-1 and TRBJ2-3; D ambiguous. The CDR3 sequence is 11 residues long. The V gene's germline CDR1 is SGHRS and CDR2 YFSETQ. Trimming removed 3 bases at V and 10 bases at J, with 9 bases between.

The chain couples TRBV5-1 to TRBJ2-7; 7 nucleotides align to TRBD1. CDR1 is SGHRS, CDR2 YFSETQ, per germline. The ends lost 3 bases at V and 3 bases at J; junction bases unmatched: 9. The CDR3 consists of 15 residues. This chain's CDR3 is CASSSYRGFGYEQYF. The CDR3 DNA reads TGCGCCAGCAGCTCATACAGGGGTTTTGGCTACGAGCAGTACTTC. Drawing the rest from reference TRBV5-1 and TRBJ2-7, the complete variable domain is KAGVTQTPRYLIKTRGQQVTLSCSPISGHRSVSWYQQTPGQGLQFLFEYFSETQRNKGNFPGRFSGRQFSNSRSEMNVSTLELGDSALYLCASSSYRGFGYEQYFGPGTRLTVT.

As concerns this clonotype: A junction boundary mismatches the germline segment, possibly from a read error. This chain links TRBV18 with TRBJ1-2; TRBD1 agrees at 7 bases. The CDR3 spans 13 residues. The germline CDR1 and CDR2 sequences are KGHSH and LQKENI. This CDR3 is CASSPGTEYGYTF. The CDR3 DNA is TGCGCCAGCAGCCCCGGGACAGAATATGGCTACACCTTC.

This clonotype was seen a handful of times. This chain uses TRBV11-2 with TRBJ2-5; weak D call: TRBD2 (7 bases). V lost 1 base and J 4 bases, leaving 22 bases between the germline ends. Germline V gene sequence: CDR1 SGHAT, CDR2 FQNNGV. The CDR3 has 18 amino acids. The CDR3 DNA reads as TGTGCCAGCAGCTTAGGTTTTGGCGGGGGCCCCCTCGGAGAGACCCAGTACTTC. Residues: CASSLGFGGGPLGETQYF.

This chain uses TRBV5-1 with TRBJ2-5; no clear D gene. V shed 2 bases and J shed 2 bases, with 10 bases lying between them. The germline CDR1 and CDR2 sequences are SGHRS and YFSETQ. The CDR3 length is 14 residues. The CDR3 is CASSFNTPQETQYF. The CDR3 bases are TGCGCCAGCAGCTTCAATACCCCACAAGAGACCCAGTACTTC.

The rearrangement links TRBV5-5 to TRBJ2-2, with TRBD2 matching 8 bases. CDR3 size: 17 residues. Germline trimming cut 0 bases from V and 3 bases from J; bases unmatched to any gene: 7. Germline V gene sequence: CDR1 SGHKS, CDR2 YYEKEE (reference sequence). This CDR3 reads CASSLAVSAGDTGELFF. The CDR3 DNA is TGTGCCAGCAGCTTGGCTGTTTCAGCGGGAGACACCGGGGAGCTGTTTTTT.

This clonotype occurred many times. The chain has TRBV6-5 and TRBJ1-4; weak D call: TRBD1 (5 bases). There are 14 residues in the CDR3. V lost 4 bases to trimming and J lost 8 bases, with 14 bases between them. CDR1 and CDR2 (germline): MNHEY, SVGAGI. CDR3 sequence (DNA): TGTGCCAGCAGTTCCAGGCAAAAGGGGGAAAAACTGTTTTTT. This sequence encodes CASSSRQKGEKLFF.

The J gene is TRBJ2-5, the V gene TRBV3-1; no clear D. Per germline, CDR1 LGHDT and CDR2 YNNKEL (reference sequence). The CDR3 length is 15 residues. V lost 3 bases and J 2 bases, leaving 13 bases between the germline ends. CDR3 nucleotide sequence: TGTGCCAGCAGCCATGTGGAGTGGGGTCAAGAGACCCAGTACTTC. As protein: CASSHVEWGQETQYF.

This clonotype was counted a few times. V gene TRBV7-9 combines with J gene TRBJ2-7, with D possibly TRBD2 on 7 matching bases. Looked up from germline, CDR1 is SEHNR and CDR2 is FQNEAQ (reference sequence). V shed 3 bases and J shed 5 bases, with 14 bases lying between them. The CDR3 covers 14 residues. The CDR3 DNA sequence: TGTGCCAGCAGCTTCCCGGGGGGCACCAACGAGCAGTACTTC. This encodes CASSFPGGTNEQYF. The entire variable domain, with the rest obtained from reference TRBV7-9 and TRBJ2-7, is as follows: DTGVSQNPRHKITKRGQNVTFRCDPISEHNRLYWYRQTLGQGPEFLTYFQNEAQLEKSRLLSDRFSAERPKGSFSTLEIQRTEQGDSAMYLCASSFPGGTNEQYFGPGTRLTVT.

This clonotype was seen only a few times. The rearrangement links TRBV5-6 to TRBJ1-6; perhaps TRBD1 as D (5 bases). V was trimmed by 2 bases and J by 6 bases, leaving 15 bases between them. The CDR3 consists of 16 residues. Germline V gene lookup returns CDR1 SGHDT and CDR2 YYEEEE. The CDR3 reads CASSFGTGRSNSPLHF. In nucleotides, the CDR3 is TGTGCCAGCAGCTTCGGGACTGGCCGGAGTAATTCACCCCTCCACTTT.

The chain employs TRBV12-3 or TRBV12-4 and TRBJ2-2; D not resolved. V dropped 4 bases and J dropped 6 bases, with 15 bases sitting between them. The CDR3 has 15 amino acids. The CDR3 coding sequence is TGTGCCAGCAGTTCCCCGTCGCGGACCGCCGGGGAGCTGTTTTTT. Its translation: CASSSPSRTAGELFF.

This clonotype showed up many times. The chain uses TRBV5-8 and TRBJ2-7; D possibly uses TRBD1 or TRBD2 (5 bases each). The CDR3 contains 14 residues. Germline loops: CDR1 SGHTS, CDR2 YDEGEE. The V and J ends lost 4 bases and 4 bases respectively, with 15 bases between them. This chain's CDR3 is CASSKGTAGYEQYF. In DNA, the CDR3 is TGTGCCAGCAGCAAAGGGACGGCCGGGTACGAGCAGTACTTC.